This record looks at one T cell receptor beta chain sequence and its context. This sample stems from a study of response to subunit inactivated influenza vaccine. There are 16 residues in the CDR3. Per the germline V gene, CDR1 is SGHTA and CDR2 is FQGNSA. The junction had 4 bases not matched to a gene; V was cut back by 3 bases and J by 2 bases. MiXCR, run by TCRdb on the RT-PCR reads, gives a single entry per CDR3 protein. The top ten hold around 10% of the sample, which has approximately 500,000 distinct CDR3 sequences, approximately 15% seen once. The origin of this receptor is a man aged 45-65 years who received an inactivated influenza vaccine. The chain combines TRBV7-2 with TRBJ2-5, with 12 nucleotides matching TRBD2. The sample consisted of PBMCs from blood, taken 11 to 12 days after vaccination. The CDR3 region is CASSFGLAGTQETQYF. Written as DNA, the CDR3 is TGTGCCAGCAGCTTCGGACTAGCGGGAACTCAAGAGACCCAGTACTTC.